This TCR beta chain was observed in a study of cytomegalovirus exposure and HLA in healthy donors. Notes on the study in general: Many donors carried some public TCRs, although rarity characterized most TCR sequences.

Regarding this clone: Its target is not known.

Primers for the PCR totalled 60 Vbeta and 13 Jbeta. TCRdb's copy holds only in-frame clones and misses some; the assay was immunoSEQ multiplex PCR. The repertoire holds about 190,000 clones, 75% to 90% seen once, with 0.9% to 1.2% in the top ten. Trimming removed 4 bases at V and 6 bases at J, with 16 bases between. Germline-derived CDR1 and CDR2 are SGHRS and YFSETQ. This CDR3 contains 14 residues. The sequenced material came from PBMCs. The origin of this receptor is a boy aged 2 to 10 in good health and CMV-seronegative. This chain joins TRBV5-1 and TRBJ1-1; tentatively, D is TRBD1 (6 bases). CDR3 nucleotides: TGCGCCAGCAGCATAGTTCAGGGGTCACCTGAAGCTTTCTTT. This codes for CASSIVQGSPEAFF.